The clone carrying this T cell receptor (beta chain) was counted only a few times. Germline V gives CDR1 MNHEY, CDR2 SVGAGI. V gave up 9 bases and J gave up 7 bases; unmatched junction bases: 8. The CDR3 runs to 12 residues. Original methodology: Reference gene primer amplification gave estimated nucleated cell counts. The method was immunoSEQ multiplex PCR; TCRdb's version includes in-frame clones alone and lacks a portion of them. The V and J calls and clone size come from that table; D and trimming were worked out from the DNA. Of 29,000 or so clones listed, around 91% were seen once; the top ten hold about 9.4%. This record comes from a study of blood T cell repertoires in COVID-19. Study background: Acute and convalescent COVID-19 specimens originated in the United States, Italy and Spain. The analysed material was cDNA or gDNA that came from T cells, B-cell-depleted T cells, or PBMCs.

The source of this sequence is a man aged 60-69 years with acute or convalescent COVID-19. The sample was peripheral blood. V and J are TRBV6-5 and TRBJ1-1, with 7 bases that match TRBD1. The DNA for the CDR3 is TGTGCCAGTGAGGGGGCGCGGGGTGAAGCTTTCTTT. Translating it yields CASEGARGEAFF.